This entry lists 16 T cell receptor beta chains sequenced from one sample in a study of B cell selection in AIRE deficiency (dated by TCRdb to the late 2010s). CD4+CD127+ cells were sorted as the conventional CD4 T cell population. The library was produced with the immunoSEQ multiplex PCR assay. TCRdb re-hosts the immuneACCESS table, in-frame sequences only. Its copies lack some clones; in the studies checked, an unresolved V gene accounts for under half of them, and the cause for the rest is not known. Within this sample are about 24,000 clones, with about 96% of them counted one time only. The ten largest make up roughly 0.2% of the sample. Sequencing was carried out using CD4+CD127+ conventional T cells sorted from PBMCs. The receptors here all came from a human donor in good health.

The CDR3 loop is CASSLAGTRADTQYF. As DNA, the CDR3 is TGTGCCAGCAGCTTAGCAGGGACCCGCGCAGATACGCAGTATTTT. The V call is TRBV7-2, the J call TRBJ2-3; D might be TRBD1 or TRBD2, each matching 5 bases. Germline V gene lookup returns CDR1 SGHTA and CDR2 FQGNSA. The CDR3 extends over 15 amino acids. V was clipped by 0 bases and J by 4 bases, with 11 bases between them.

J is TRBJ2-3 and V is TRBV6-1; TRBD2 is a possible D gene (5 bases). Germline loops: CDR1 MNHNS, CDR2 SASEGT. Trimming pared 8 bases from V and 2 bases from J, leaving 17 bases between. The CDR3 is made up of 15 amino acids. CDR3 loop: CASGRAAGFTDTQYF. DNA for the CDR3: TGTGCCAGCGGCCGGGCTGCGGGTTTCACAGATACGCAGTATTTT.

Here the CDR3 reads CASSQDWSGDGTDTQYF. The CDR3 DNA sequence: TGTGCCAGCAGCCAAGATTGGTCGGGAGATGGCACAGATACGCAGTATTTT. The chain joins TRBV4-2 to TRBJ2-3; a possible D gene is TRBD2 (6 bases). The CDR3 sequence is 17 residues long. Deletions cut 0 bases from V and 1 base from J, with 14 bases between. Looked up from germline, CDR1 is LGHNA and CDR2 is YNFKEQ.

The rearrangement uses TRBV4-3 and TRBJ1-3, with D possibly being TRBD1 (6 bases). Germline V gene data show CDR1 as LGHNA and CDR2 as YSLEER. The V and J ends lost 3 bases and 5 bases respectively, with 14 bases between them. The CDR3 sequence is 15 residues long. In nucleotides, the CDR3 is TGCGCCAGCAGCCACCTACAGGGAGCAAGAAACACCATATATTTT. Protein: CASSHLQGARNTIYF.

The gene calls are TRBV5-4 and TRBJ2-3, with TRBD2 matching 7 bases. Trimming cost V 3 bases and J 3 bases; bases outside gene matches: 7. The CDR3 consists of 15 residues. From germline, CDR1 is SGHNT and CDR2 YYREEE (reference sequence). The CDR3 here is CASSSSGKGTDTQYF. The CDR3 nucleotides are TGTGCCAGCAGCTCCAGCGGGAAAGGGACAGATACGCAGTATTTT.

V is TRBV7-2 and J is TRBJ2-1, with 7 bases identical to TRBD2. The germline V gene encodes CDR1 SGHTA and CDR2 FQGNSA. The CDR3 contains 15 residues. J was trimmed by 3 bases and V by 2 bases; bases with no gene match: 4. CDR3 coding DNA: TGTGCCAGCAGCTTACGGGCTAGCGGCTACAATGAGCAGTTCTTC. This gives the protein CASSLRASGYNEQFF. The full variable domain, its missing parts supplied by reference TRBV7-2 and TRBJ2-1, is GAGVSQSPSNKVTEKGKDVELRCDPISGHTALYWYRQSLGQGLEFLIYFQGNSAPDKSGLPSDRFSAERTGGSVSTLTIQRTQQEDSAVYLCASSLRASGYNEQFFGPGTRLTVL.

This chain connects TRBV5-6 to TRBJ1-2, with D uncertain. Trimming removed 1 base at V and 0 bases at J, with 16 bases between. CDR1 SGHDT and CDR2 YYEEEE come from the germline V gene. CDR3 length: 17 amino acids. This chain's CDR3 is CASSLIAGTISNYGYTF. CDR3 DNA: TGTGCCAGCAGCTTGATCGCAGGAACAATTTCTAACTATGGCTACACCTTC.

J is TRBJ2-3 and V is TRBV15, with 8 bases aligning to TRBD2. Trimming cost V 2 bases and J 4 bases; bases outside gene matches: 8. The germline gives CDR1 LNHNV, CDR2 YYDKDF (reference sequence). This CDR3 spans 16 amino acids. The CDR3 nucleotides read TGTGCCACCAGCAGAACTCAGCGGGAGCCCTCAGATACGCAGTATTTT. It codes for CATSRTQREPSDTQYF.

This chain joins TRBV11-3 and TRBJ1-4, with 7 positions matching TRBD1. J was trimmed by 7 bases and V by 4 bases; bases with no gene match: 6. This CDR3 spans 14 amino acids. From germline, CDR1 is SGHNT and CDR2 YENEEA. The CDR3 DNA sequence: TGTGCCAGCAGCTCCCGGGACAGTGTTGAAAAACTGTTTTTT. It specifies CASSSRDSVEKLFF.

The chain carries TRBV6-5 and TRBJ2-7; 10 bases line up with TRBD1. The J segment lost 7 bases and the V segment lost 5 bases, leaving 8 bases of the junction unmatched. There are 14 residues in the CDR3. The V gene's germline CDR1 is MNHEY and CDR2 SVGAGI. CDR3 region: CASSRRQGAREQYF. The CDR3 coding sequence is TGTGCCAGCAGTCGGAGACAGGGGGCTAGGGAGCAGTACTTC.

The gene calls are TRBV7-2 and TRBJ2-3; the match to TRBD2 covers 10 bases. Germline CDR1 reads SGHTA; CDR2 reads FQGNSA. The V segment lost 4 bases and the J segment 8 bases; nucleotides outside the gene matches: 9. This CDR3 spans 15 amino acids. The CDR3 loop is CASSSRSGGAGTQYF. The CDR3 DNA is TGTGCCAGCAGCTCACGGAGCGGGGGGGCGGGTACGCAGTATTTT.

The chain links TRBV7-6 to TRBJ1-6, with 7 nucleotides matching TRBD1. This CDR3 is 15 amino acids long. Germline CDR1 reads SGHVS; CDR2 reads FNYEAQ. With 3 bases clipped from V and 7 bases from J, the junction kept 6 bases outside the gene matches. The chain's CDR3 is CASSFGDRENSPLHF. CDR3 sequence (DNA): TGTGCCAGCAGCTTTGGGGACAGAGAAAATTCACCCCTCCACTTT.

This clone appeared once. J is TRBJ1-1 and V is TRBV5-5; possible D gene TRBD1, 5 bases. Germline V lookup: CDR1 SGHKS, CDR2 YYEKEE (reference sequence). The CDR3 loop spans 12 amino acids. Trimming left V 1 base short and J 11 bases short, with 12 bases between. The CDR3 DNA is TGTGCCAGCAGCTTGACTGGAGGGACGGCTTTCTTT. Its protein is CASSLTGGTAFF.

In DNA form, the CDR3 reads TGTGCCAGCAGCTCCAATAGCGGGAGAATGGCAGATACGCAGTATTTT. It translates to CASSSNSGRMADTQYF. The V gene is TRBV7-3, the J gene TRBJ2-3; 9 bases match TRBD2. Trimming removed 4 bases from V and 4 bases from J; junction bases left unmatched: 9. The CDR3 spans 16 residues. Germline V lookup: CDR1 SGHTA, CDR2 FQGTGA.

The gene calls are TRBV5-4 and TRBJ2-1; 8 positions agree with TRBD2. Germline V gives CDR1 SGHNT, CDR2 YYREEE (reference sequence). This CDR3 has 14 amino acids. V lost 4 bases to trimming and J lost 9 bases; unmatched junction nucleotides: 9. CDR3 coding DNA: TGTGCCAGCAGCCTGGCAAGCGGGAGTGTTGAGCAGTTCTTC. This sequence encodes CASSLASGSVEQFF.

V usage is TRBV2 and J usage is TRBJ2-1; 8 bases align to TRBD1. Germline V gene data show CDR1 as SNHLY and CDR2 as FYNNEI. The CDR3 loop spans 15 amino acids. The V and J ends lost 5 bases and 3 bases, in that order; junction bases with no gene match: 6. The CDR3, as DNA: TGTGCCAGCAGTTCACAGGGGGGAGACTACAATGAGCAGTTCTTC. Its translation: CASSSQGGDYNEQFF.